This T cell receptor beta chain was obtained from a study of T cell responses to AZD1222 COVID-19 vaccine. The CDR3 sequence is 14 residues long. Trimming removed 5 bases from V and 5 bases from J, with 16 bases in between. The germline V gene encodes CDR1 SGHTA and CDR2 FQGNSA. Profiling relied on immunoSEQ multiplex PCR, and the TCRdb table lists in-frame clones only, not all of them. The repertoire holds about 100,000 clones, with around 87% as singletons. This clone was seen a handful of times. The V and J genes are TRBV7-2 and TRBJ2-7; the D gene is possibly TRBD2 (6 bases). The sequences come from peripheral blood, collected on day 0 of MenACWY control vaccination. The receptor was derived from an adult in good health. The CDR3 sequence: CASSPRGYVNEQYF. CDR3 DNA sequence: TGTGCCAGCAGCCCTCGGGGGTATGTAAACGAGCAGTACTTC.